The present TCR beta chain was sequenced within a study of T cells in Graves' hyperthyroidism and ophthalmopathy. About this clonotype: A much larger clone lies one base from this, so it may be a read error.

Ophthalmopathy patients had moderate-to-severe active disease, CAS ≥3, NOSPECS ≥4, and disease duration under 3 months. The study excluded patients with uncontrolled infection, other autoimmune disease, pregnancy or lactation. The CDR3 totals 15 residues. Germline loops: CDR1 LGHDT, CDR2 YNNKEL (reference sequence). RNA transcripts were the template for amplifying TCR beta CDR3 regions. The TCR CDR3 was amplified in a first-round RT-PCR using the HTBI primer set. Each CDR3 protein is one row after TCRdb ran MiXCR on the multiplex PCR reads. Of more than 350,000 distinct CDR3 sequences detected, 13% to 15% appear once; the ten largest clones hold about 21%.

The V gene is TRBV3-1, the J gene TRBJ1-5; 9 bases match TRBD1. This TCR derives from a woman aged 55-75 years with Graves' ophthalmopathy. Sequencing input: blood. The CDR3 region is CTSSQDGTGFQPQHF. CDR3 nucleotides: TGTACCAGCAGCCAAGATGGGACAGGGTTTCAGCCCCAGCATTTT.